The rows below give T cell receptor beta chains drawn from one sample of a study of OX40 agonist ivuxolimab in advanced cancers. The assay was immunoSEQ multiplex PCR, and TCRdb's table has in-frame clones only and misses some. The sample includes around 130,000 clones, around 95% seen only once; the top ten take more than 0.15%. Sequencing used CD4+ or CD8+ T cells sorted from blood, obtained in a trial of the OX40 agonist ivuxolimab. These receptors all stem from an adult with an advanced solid tumor such as melanoma, head and neck, liver or kidney cancer. Both conserved end residues are part of each CDR3. The D gene is left open where the match is weak. Rows may omit the clone size; those that give it use once, few, many or a size class.

j_call d_call v_call clone_size cdr3_nt cdr3_aa
TRBJ1-1 - TRBV28 - TGTGCCAGCAGTTTAGGGGGGGAGATAGAAGCTTTCTTT CASSLGGEIEAFF
TRBJ2-1 TRBD2 TRBV19 - TGTGCCAGTAGTTCCGGGACTAGCGGCCAAAATGAGCAGTTCTTC CASSSGTSGQNEQFF
TRBJ2-4 TRBD2 TRBV6-1 - TGTGCCAGCAGTGAAGCCCCGACTAGCGGAAATGCTCTAGCCAAAAACATTCAGTACTTC CASSEAPTSGNALAKNIQYF
TRBJ1-4 - TRBV2 - TGTGCCAGCAGTCGATCTTCTGCAACTAATGAAAAACTGTTTTTT CASSRSSATNEKLFF
TRBJ1-6 - TRBV10-3 - TGTGCCATCAGTGAGTCGCGGGGTGGCTCACCCCTCCACTTT CAISESRGGSPLHF
TRBJ1-1 - TRBV12-5 - TGTGCTAGTGGTTTGACCACAGGCACTGAAGCTTTCTTT CASGLTTGTEAFF
TRBJ2-7 - TRBV14 - TGTGCCAGCAGCCGTACTTACGAGCAGTACTTC CASSRTYEQYF
TRBJ2-3 - TRBV5-1 - TGCGCCAGCAGCCCGCGGACACGGAGCACAGATACGCAGTATTTT CASSPRTRSTDTQYF
TRBJ2-1 - TRBV14 - TGTGCCAGCAGCCAAGAAGCAGGCTCACCGCAGTTCTTC CASSQEAGSPQFF
TRBJ2-1 - TRBV7-8 - TGTGCCAGCAGCTCTCTAGGGCCCCAGTTCTTC CASSSLGPQFF
TRBJ2-3 - TRBV7-6 - TGTGCCAGCAGCTTAACCGCCGGGATTCACACAGATACGCAGTATTTT CASSLTAGIHTDTQYF
TRBJ2-2 - TRBV6-6 - TGTGCCAGCACTCCCCCAGGAGGAATGAAAACCGGGGAGCTGTTTTTT CASTPPGGMKTGELFF
TRBJ2-3 TRBD1 TRBV6-5 - TGTGCCAGCAGTCGGGACAGCTTCACAGATACGCAGTATTTT CASSRDSFTDTQYF
TRBJ2-1 TRBD1 TRBV19 - TGTGCCAGCCGGACGGGACAGGGATTATACAATGAGCAGTTCTTC CASRTGQGLYNEQFF
TRBJ2-5 - TRBV11-1 - TGTGCCAGCAGCCTGGGACGAGCCCGGATCGTGGGAGAGACCCAGTACTTC CASSLGRARIVGETQYF
TRBJ2-1 TRBD2 TRBV11-3 - TGTGCCAGCAGCTTCGGGACTAGATTTGAGCAGTTCTTC CASSFGTRFEQFF
TRBJ2-7 TRBD1 TRBV7-2 - TGTGCCAGCAGCTTAATGGGACAGGTCACGTCCTACGAGCAGTACTTC CASSLMGQVTSYEQYF
TRBJ2-5 - TRBV6-5 few TGTGCCAGCAACCCGGGATTACAAGAGACCCAGTACTTC CASNPGLQETQYF
TRBJ1-5 - TRBV7-6 - TGTGCCAGCAGCTTATTGTCAGGGAGTCAGCCCCAGCATTTT CASSLLSGSQPQHF
TRBJ1-4 - TRBV4-1 - TGCGCCAGCAGCCAAGGGGGTTTGGGTCTTGCAACTAATGAAAAACTGTTTTTT CASSQGGLGLATNEKLFF
TRBJ1-3 - TRBV15 - TGTGCCACCAGCAGCCCCGGGGGGCCTGGGGCCTCTGGAAACACCATATATTTT CATSSPGGPGASGNTIYF
TRBJ1-3 - TRBV25-1 - TGTGCCAGCGCCGGGTCCCCCGGGAACACCATATATTTT CASAGSPGNTIYF
TRBJ1-1 - TRBV2 - TGTGCCAGCAGGGCAGGGGCCACTGAAGCTTTCTTT CASRAGATEAFF
TRBJ2-1 TRBD2 TRBV5-4 - TGTGCCAGCAGCTTTACTAGCGGGAGTGGTGATGAGCAGTTCTTC CASSFTSGSGDEQFF
TRBJ1-1 - TRBV6-5 - TGTGCCAGCAACCCGGACAGTTCGGGTCGGATGGCTTTCTTT CASNPDSSGRMAFF
TRBJ2-3 TRBD1 TRBV5-6 - TGTGCCAGCAGATCGTCGGGACAGTTCACAGATACGCAGTATTTT CASRSSGQFTDTQYF
TRBJ1-5 - TRBV5-1 - TGCGCCAGCAGCCCGGACGGGGGAAGCAATCAGCCCCAGCATTTT CASSPDGGSNQPQHF
TRBJ1-2 TRBD1 TRBV6-4 - TGTGCCAGCAGGCCCGAGAAGGGGGCAAACTATGGCTACACCTTC CASRPEKGANYGYTF
TRBJ1-1 - TRBV2 few TGTGCCACCACTGAAGCTTTCTTT CATTEAFF
TRBJ1-5 - TRBV4-3 - TGCGCCAGCAGCCAAGATAGGGGTGGAGCGACGCCCCAGCATTTT CASSQDRGGATPQHF
TRBJ2-1 TRBD1 TRBV5-1 - TGCGCCAGCAGCTTGGGAGGGGGCTCGATCCCACTCAATGAGCAGTTCTTC CASSLGGGSIPLNEQFF
TRBJ2-7 TRBD1 TRBV5-1 once TGCGCCAGCAGCTTGGGTCTATCACAGGGGGGCTCCTACGAGCAGTACTTC CASSLGLSQGGSYEQYF
TRBJ2-1 - TRBV9 - TGTGCCAGCAGCGTAAGGGTAAGCCCCAATGAGCAGTTCTTC CASSVRVSPNEQFF